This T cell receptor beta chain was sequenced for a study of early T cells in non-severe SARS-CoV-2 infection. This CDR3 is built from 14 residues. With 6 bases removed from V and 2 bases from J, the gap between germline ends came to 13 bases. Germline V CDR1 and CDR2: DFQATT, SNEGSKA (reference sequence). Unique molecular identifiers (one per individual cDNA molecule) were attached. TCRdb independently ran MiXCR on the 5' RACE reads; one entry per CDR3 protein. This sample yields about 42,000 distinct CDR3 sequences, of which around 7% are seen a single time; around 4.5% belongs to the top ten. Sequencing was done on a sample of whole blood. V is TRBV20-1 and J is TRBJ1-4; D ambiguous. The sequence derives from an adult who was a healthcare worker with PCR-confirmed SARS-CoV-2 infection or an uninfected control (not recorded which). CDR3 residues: CSARPLGTNEKLFF. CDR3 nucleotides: TGCAGTGCGCGACCCCTTGGGACTAATGAAAAACTGTTTTTT.